This T cell receptor beta chain appears in the sequencing data of a study of blood T cells in healthy people across ages. The study's findings and limits: Naive T cell percentage and TCR beta diversity correlated strongly. Age showed a roughly linear inverse relationship with TCR beta diversity per million T cells.

Together with a sample-barcoded 5' primer, a J-beta primer mix was included in a second PCR lasting about 7 to 11 cycles. Using its own MiXCR run on the 5' RACE reads, TCRdb lists one record per CDR3 protein. The sample contains 1 million or so distinct CDR3 sequences, approximately 26% of which appear only once. V lost 8 bases, J lost 5 bases, and 12 bases lay in between. The germline V gene has CDR1 SQVTM and CDR2 ANQGSEA. This CDR3 is 11 amino acids long. Aged about 6 to 95, donors were systemically healthy Caucasians from Russia. In its sample, this clonotype was seen a few times. Its cognate antigen is unknown. These same records also appear under a second study, on T cells of mothers and their children. Turning to that study: From each mother came over 8.5 million TCR beta CDR3 reads, and from each child came some 3.2 million.

The TCR was taken from a girl between 2 and 10 years old in good health. Sequenced material: blood. V usage is TRBV29-1 and J usage is TRBJ1-1; D gene uncertain. The CDR3 sequence: CSSLSGTEAFF. CDR3 nucleotides: TGCAGCTCCCTGAGCGGGACTGAAGCTTTCTTT.